This T cell receptor beta chain was found in a study of a mutant IDH1 vaccine in newly diagnosed glioma (dated by TCRdb to the early 2020s). Background for the entire study: Of the 32 patients who were treated, approximately 62% were male and approximately 38% were female, and the mean age was around 40 years. Before enrollment, patients had received standard therapy of radiotherapy alone, temozolomide alone, or radiochemotherapy with temozolomide; most received the combination. Peripheral blood samples were drawn at six visits, namely V03 (baseline), V05, V07, V10, V12 and V13. Longitudinal TCRB deep sequencing was performed for about two dozen treated patients wherever samples were available for exploratory analyses. Here is what the overall study found, with its caveats: The authors noted that analyses of patient blood samples could not be reproduced because of sample limitations. Selection of PBMC samples for TCRB deep sequencing was based on availability. No apparent relationship was observed between pseudoprogression and alterations in the top peripheral T cell clonotypes detected by TCRB sequencing. Immune responses induced by the vaccine were seen in approximately 93% of patients across multiple MHC alleles.

Per the publication, the time point label means: baseline, week 1 (first vaccination visit). The treatment or condition label, as the study defines it: pre-vaccination baseline after standard-of-care therapy. All donors had newly diagnosed IDH1-mutant astrocytomas of WHO grade 3 or 4 that showed loss of nuclear ATRX. The samples were drawn from NOA16, a multicentre, single-arm, open-label phase I trial in Germany that tested a mutant IDH1 peptide vaccine in humans for the first time. Blood drawn at visit V03 was used as the baseline sample for immunogenicity testing. Genomic DNA for TCRB sequencing was extracted from EDTA blood using the DNeasy Blood and Tissue Kit. The library was obtained by the immunoSEQ multiplex PCR assay. Rearranged TCR beta chain sequences were amplified using the hsTCRB Kit according to the manufacturer's protocol. Sequencing of TCRB libraries was carried out on an Illumina MiSeq. For the original study's pipeline: The proprietary platform of the kit vendor was used for demultiplexing, trimming and gene mapping. TCRdb limited this immuneACCESS table to in-frame rearrangements with V and J called. A share of clones is missing; checked studies link under half to unresolved V genes, and the rest is unexplained. D and trimming come from the DNA, and the V and J calls and clone size come from that table. For this sample the table gives 85,000 to 100,000 clones, of which 80% were detected only once. Clones ranked in the top ten supply around 7.5% of the sample.

The CDR3 holds 14 amino acids from the cysteine to the phenylalanine. Only the CDR3 region is kept as DNA, spanning 42 bases read in frame from base 1. V lost 3 bases and J lost 3 bases; the stretch between them is 10 bases long. For CDR1 and CDR2, the germline V gene lists MDHEN and SYDVKM. Turning to this clone: Its cognate antigen has yet to be identified. It has no much larger one-base neighbor in the sample; base qualities were not kept.

The receptor was isolated from a man between 35 and 55 years old with glioma. Sequences were derived from PBMCs, sampled from a glioma patient treated with radiotherapy, temozolomide or both. In this chain, TRBV28 is recombined with TRBJ2-3; the D gene assignment is ambiguous. The nucleotides are TGTGCCAGCAGTTTCCCGGGCAGAACAGATACGCAGTATTTT. Translated, it reads CASSFPGRTDTQYF.